This entry concerns a single T cell receptor beta chain. The data originate from a study of blood T cell repertoires in COVID-19. The assay was immunoSEQ multiplex PCR, and TCRdb's table has in-frame clones only and misses some. Of 25,000 to 30,000 clones listed, over 70% are singletons. Germline V gene data show CDR1 as SGHAT and CDR2 as FQNNGV. V lost 5 bases and J lost 4, with 18 bases in between. The CDR3 is made up of 16 amino acids. Material: peripheral blood. The chain employs TRBV11-2 and TRBJ2-1; TRBD1 is a possible D gene (5 bases). The clonotype comes from a man older than 75 with active or convalescent COVID-19. CDR3 DNA: TGTGCCAGCAGCACCCTTGGGGCGGCACAGTACAATGAGCAGTTCTTC. As protein: CASSTLGAAQYNEQFF.